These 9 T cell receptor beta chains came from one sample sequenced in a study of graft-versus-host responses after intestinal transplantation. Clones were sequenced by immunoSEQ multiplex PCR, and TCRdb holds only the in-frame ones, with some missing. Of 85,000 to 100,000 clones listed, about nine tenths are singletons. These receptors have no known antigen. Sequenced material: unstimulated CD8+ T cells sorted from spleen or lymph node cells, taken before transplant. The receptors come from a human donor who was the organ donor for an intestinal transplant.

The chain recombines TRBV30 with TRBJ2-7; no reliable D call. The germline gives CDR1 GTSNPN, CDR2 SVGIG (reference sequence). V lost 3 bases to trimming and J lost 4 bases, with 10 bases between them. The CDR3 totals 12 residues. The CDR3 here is CAWSGDGYEQYF. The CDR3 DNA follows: TGTGCCTGGAGCGGAGACGGATACGAGCAGTACTTC.

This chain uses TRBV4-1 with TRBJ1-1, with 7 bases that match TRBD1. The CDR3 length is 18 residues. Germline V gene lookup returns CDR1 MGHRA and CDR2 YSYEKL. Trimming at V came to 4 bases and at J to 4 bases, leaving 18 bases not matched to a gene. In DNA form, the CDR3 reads TGCGCCAGCAGCCCAAAGCCGCCCACAGGGGCCTTTGGCACTGAAGCTTTCTTT. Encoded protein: CASSPKPPTGAFGTEAFF.

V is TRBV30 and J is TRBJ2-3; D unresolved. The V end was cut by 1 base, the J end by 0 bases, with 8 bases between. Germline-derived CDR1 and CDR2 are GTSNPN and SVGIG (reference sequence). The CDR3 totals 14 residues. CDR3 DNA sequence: TGTGCCTGGAGTGCTGCGGTAAGCACAGATACGCAGTATTTT. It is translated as CAWSAAVSTDTQYF.

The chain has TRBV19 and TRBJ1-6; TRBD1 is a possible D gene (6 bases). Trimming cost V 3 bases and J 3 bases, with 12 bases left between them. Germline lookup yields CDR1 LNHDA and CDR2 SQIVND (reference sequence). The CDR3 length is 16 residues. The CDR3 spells CASSILVGGYNSPLHF. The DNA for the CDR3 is TGTGCCAGTAGTATTCTTGTAGGGGGCTATAATTCACCCCTCCACTTT.

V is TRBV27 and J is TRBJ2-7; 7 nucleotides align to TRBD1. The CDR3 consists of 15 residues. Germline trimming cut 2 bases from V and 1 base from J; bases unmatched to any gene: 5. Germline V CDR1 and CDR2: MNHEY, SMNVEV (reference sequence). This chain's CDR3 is CASSLTGQISYEQYF. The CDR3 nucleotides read TGTGCCAGCAGTTTAACGGGACAGATTTCCTACGAGCAGTACTTC.

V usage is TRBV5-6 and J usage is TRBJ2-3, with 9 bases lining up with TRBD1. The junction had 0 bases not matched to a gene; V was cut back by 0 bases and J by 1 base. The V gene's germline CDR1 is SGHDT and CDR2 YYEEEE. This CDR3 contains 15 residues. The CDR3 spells CASSLGDRGTDTQYF. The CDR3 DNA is TGTGCCAGCAGCTTGGGGGACAGGGGCACAGATACGCAGTATTTT. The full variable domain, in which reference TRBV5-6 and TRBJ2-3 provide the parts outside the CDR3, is DAGVTQSPTHLIKTRGQQVTLRCSPKSGHDTVSWYQQALGQGPQFIFQYYEEEERQRGNFPDRFSGHQFPNYSSELNVNALLLGDSALYLCASSLGDRGTDTQYFGPGTRLTVL.

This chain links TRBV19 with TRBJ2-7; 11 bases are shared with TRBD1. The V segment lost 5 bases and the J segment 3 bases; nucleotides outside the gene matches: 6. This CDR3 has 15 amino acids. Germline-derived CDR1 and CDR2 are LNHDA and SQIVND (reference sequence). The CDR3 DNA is TGTGCCAGTAGTTTAGGACAGGGGGCCTTCTACGAGCAGTACTTC. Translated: CASSLGQGAFYEQYF.

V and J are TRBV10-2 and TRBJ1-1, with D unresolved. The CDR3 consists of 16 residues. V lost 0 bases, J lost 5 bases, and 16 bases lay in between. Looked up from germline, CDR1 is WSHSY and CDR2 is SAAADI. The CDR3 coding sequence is TGCGCCAGCAGTGAGTCGAGCGTGGAGGGATTTACTGAAGCTTTCTTT. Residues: CASSESSVEGFTEAFF.

CDR3 region: CASSSERGRAFNEQFF. The CDR3, as DNA: TGTGCCAGCAGCTCCGAACGCGGGAGGGCCTTTAATGAGCAGTTCTTC. J is TRBJ2-1 and V is TRBV7-9, with TRBD2 matching 9 bases. V gave up 4 bases and J gave up 7 bases; unmatched junction bases: 11. Per germline, CDR1 SEHNR and CDR2 FQNEAQ (reference sequence). CDR3 length equals 16 residues.